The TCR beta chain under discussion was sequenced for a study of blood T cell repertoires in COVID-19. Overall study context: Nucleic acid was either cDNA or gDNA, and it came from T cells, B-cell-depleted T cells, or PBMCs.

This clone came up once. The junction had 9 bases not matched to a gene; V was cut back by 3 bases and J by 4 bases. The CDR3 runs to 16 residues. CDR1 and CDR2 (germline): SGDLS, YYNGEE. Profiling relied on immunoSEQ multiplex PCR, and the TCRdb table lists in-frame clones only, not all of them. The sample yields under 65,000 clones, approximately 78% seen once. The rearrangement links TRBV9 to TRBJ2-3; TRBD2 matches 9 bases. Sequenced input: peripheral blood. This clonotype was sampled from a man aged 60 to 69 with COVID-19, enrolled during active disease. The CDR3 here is CASSAGTSKGSDTQYF. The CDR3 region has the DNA TGTGCCAGCAGCGCCGGGACTAGCAAGGGGTCAGATACGCAGTATTTT.